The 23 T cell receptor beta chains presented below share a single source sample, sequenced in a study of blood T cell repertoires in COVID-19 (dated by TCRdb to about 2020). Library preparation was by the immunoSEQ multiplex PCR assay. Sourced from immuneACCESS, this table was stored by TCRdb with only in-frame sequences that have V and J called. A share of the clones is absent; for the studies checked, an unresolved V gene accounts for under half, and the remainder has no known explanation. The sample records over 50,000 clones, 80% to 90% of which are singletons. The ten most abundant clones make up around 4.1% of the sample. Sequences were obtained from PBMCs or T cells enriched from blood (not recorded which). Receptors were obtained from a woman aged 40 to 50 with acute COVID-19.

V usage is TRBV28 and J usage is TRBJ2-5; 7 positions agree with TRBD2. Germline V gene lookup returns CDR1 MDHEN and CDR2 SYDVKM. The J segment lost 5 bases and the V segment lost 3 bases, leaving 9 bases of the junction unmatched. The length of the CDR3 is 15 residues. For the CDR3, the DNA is TGTGCCAGCAGTTTTGTCAAATTTAGCGGGGAGACCCAGTACTTC. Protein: CASSFVKFSGETQYF.

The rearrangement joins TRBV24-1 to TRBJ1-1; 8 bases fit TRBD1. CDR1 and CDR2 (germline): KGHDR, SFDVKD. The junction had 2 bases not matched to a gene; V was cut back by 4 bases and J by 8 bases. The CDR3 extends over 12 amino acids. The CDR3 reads CATSDGTGEAFF. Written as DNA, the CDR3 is TGTGCCACCAGTGACGGGACAGGAGAAGCTTTCTTT.

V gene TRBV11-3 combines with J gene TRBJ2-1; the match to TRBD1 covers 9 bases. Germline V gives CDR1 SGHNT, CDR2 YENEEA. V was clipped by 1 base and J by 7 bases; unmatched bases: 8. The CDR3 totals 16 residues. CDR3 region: CASSLGGTGRANEQFF. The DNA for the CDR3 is TGTGCCAGCAGCTTAGGTGGGACAGGGAGGGCGAATGAGCAGTTCTTC.

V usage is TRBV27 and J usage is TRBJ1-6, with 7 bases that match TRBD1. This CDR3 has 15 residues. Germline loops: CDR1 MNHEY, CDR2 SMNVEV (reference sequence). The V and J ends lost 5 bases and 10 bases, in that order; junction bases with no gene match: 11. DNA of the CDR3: TGTGCCAGCAGTACCCCGACAGGGATCGGCTCACCCCTCCACTTT. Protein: CASSTPTGIGSPLHF.

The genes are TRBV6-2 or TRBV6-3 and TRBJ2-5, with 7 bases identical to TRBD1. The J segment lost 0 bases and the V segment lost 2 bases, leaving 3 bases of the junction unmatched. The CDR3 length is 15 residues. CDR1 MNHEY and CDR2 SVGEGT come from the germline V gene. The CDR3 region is CASSYPGTDQETQYF. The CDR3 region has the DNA TGTGCCAGCAGTTACCCCGGGACAGACCAAGAGACCCAGTACTTC.

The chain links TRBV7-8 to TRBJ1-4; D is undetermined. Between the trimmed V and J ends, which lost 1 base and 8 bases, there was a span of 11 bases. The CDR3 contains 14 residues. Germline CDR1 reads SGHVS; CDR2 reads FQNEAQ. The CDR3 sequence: CASSLGLGGEKLFF. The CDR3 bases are TGTGCCAGCAGCTTAGGGTTGGGAGGGGAAAAACTGTTTTTT.

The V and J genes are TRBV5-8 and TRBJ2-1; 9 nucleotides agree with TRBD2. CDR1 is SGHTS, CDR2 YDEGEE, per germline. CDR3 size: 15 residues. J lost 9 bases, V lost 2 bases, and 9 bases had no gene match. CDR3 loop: CASSLRAGGRREQFF. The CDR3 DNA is TGTGCCAGCAGCTTAAGGGCGGGAGGGCGGCGTGAGCAGTTCTTC.

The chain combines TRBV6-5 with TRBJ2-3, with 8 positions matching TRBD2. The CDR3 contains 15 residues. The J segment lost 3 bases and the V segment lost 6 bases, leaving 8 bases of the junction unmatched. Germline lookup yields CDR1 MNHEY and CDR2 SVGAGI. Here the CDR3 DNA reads TGTGCCAGCAGCCCCCAGGGACTAGATACAGATACGCAGTATTTT. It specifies CASSPQGLDTDTQYF.

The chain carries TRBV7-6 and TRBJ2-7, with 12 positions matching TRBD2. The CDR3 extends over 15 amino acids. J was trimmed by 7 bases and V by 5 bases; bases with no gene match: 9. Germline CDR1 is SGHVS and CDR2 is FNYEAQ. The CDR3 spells CASSLGTSGYEEQYF. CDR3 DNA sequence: TGTGCCAGCAGCCTCGGGACTAGCGGGTATGAAGAGCAGTACTTC.

Here the CDR3 reads CSAPQGLGYTF. Here the CDR3 DNA reads TGCAGTGCTCCTCAGGGACTTGGCTACACCTTC. The chain is built from TRBV20-1 and TRBJ1-2, with D possibly TRBD1 on 5 matching bases. Germline-derived CDR1 and CDR2 are DFQATT and SNEGSKA (reference sequence). V shed 5 bases and J shed 7 bases, with 11 bases lying between them. The CDR3 has 11 amino acids.

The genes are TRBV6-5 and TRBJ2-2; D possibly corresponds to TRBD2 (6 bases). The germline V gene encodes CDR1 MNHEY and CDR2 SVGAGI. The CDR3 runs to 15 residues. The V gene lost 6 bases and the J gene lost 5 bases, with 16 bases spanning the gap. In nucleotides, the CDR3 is TGTGCCAGCAGGAAGAGGGAGGAGAGAACCGGGGAGCTGTTTTTT. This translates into CASRKREERTGELFF.

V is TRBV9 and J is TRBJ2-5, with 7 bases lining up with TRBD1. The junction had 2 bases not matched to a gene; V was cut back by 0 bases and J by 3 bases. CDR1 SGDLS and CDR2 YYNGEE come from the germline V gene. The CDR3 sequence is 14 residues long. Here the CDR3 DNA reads TGTGCCAGCAGCGTAGAAGGGGGCGAAGAGACCCAGTACTTC. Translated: CASSVEGGEETQYF.

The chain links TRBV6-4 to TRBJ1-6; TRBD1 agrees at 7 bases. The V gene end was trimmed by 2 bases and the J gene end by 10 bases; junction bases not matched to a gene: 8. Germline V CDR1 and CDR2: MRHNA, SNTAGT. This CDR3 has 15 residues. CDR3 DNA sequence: TGTGCCAGCAGTGACGCTGACAGGGTAGGATCACCCCTCCACTTT. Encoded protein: CASSDADRVGSPLHF.

The CDR3 region is CASSPLAGVETQYF. DNA for the CDR3: TGTGCCAGCAGTCCGCTAGCGGGAGTGGAGACCCAGTACTTC. V usage is TRBV6-5 and J usage is TRBJ2-5; TRBD2 aligns across 10 bases. This CDR3 has 14 residues. Trimming at V came to 5 bases and at J to 5 bases, leaving 5 bases not matched to a gene. CDR1 is MNHEY and CDR2 is SVGAGI in the germline V gene.

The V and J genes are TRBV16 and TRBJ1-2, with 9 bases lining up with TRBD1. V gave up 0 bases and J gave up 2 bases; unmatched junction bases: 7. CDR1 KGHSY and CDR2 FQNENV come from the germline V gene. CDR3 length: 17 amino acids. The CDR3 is CASSQSARDRGNYGYTF. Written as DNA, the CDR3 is TGTGCCAGCAGCCAATCGGCCCGCGACAGGGGGAACTATGGCTACACCTTC.

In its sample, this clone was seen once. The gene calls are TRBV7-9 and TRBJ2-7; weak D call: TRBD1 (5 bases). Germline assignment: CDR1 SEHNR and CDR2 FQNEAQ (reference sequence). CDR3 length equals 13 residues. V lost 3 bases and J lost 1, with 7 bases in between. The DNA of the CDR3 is TGTGCCAGCAGCTTCCCAGGGTCCTACGAGCAGTACGTC. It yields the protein CASSFPGSYEQYV.

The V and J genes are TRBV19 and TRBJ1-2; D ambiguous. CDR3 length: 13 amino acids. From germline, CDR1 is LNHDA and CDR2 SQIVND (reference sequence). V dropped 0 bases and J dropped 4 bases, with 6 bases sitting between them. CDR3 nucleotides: TGTGCCAGTAGTATAGATCCAGGCTATGGCTACACCTTC. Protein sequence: CASSIDPGYGYTF.

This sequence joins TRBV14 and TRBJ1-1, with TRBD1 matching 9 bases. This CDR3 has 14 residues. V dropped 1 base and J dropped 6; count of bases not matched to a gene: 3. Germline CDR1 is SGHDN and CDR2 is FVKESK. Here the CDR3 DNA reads TGTGCCAGCAGCCAAGCGACAGGGGGGGCTGAAGCTTTCTTT. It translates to CASSQATGGAEAFF.

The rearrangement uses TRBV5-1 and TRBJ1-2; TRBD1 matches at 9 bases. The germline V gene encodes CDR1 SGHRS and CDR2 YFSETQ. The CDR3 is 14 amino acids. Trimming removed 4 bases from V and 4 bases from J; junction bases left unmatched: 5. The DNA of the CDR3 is TGCGCCAGCAGCCCCGGGACAGGGACCTATGGCTACACCTTC. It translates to CASSPGTGTYGYTF.

The CDR3 nucleotides read TGTGCCAGCAGCTTAGATCGGACGGACAGGCAGTATTTT. Translation: CASSLDRTDRQYF. The V and J genes are TRBV7-9 and TRBJ2-3; D possibly corresponds to TRBD1 (6 bases). The CDR3 length is 13 residues. Germline V gene data show CDR1 as SEHNR and CDR2 as FQNEAQ (reference sequence). Trimming removed 1 base from V and 11 bases from J, with 13 bases in between. Filled out from reference TRBV7-9 and TRBJ2-3, the complete variable domain reads DTGVSQNPRHKITKRGQNVTFRCDPISEHNRLYWYRQTLGQGPEFLTYFQNEAQLEKSRLLSDRFSAERPKGSFSTLEIQRTEQGDSAMYLCASSLDRTDRQYFGPGTRLTVL.

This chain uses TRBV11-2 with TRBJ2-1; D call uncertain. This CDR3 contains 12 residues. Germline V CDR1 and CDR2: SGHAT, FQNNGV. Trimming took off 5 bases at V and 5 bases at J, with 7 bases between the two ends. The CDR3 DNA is TGTGCCAGCAGCGTCGGTCACAATGAGCAGTTCTTC. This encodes CASSVGHNEQFF. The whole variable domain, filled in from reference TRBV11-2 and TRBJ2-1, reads EAGVAQSPRYKIIEKRQSVAFWCNPISGHATLYWYQQILGQGPKLLIQFQNNGVVDDSQLPKDRFSAERLKGVDSTLKIQPAKLEDSAVYLCASSVGHNEQFFGPGTRLTVL.

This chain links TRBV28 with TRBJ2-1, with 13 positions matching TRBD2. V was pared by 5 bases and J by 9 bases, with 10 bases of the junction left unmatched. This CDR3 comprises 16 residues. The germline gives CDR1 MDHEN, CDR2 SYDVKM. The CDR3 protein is CASSLGLAGDAREQFF. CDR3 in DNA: TGTGCCAGCAGTCTAGGACTAGCGGGAGATGCTCGTGAGCAGTTCTTC.

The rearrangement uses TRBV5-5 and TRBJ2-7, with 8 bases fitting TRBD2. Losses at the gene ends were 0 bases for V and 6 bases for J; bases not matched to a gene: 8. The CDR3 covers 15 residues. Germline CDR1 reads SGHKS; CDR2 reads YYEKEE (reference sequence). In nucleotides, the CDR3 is TGTGCCAGCAGCTTGGCCCCGGGGGGGATCGCCGAGCAGTACGTC. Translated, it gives CASSLAPGGIAEQYV.